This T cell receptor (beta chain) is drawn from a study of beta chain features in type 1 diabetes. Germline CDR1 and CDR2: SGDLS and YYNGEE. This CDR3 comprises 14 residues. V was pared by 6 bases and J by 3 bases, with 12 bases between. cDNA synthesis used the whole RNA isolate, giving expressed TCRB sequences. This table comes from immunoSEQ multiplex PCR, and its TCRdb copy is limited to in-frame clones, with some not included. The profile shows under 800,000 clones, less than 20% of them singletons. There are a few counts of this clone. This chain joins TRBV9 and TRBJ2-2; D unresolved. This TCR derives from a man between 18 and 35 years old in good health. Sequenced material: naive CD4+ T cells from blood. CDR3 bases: TGTGCCAGCACCTTGGACGGATACACCGGGGAGCTGTTTTTT. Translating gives CASTLDGYTGELFF.